This TCR beta chain was sequenced for a study of technical replicates of blood from a handful of donors. Assay used: immunoSEQ multiplex PCR; TCRdb lists only in-frame clones, some missing. Of 70,000 to 85,000 clones in the sample, approximately 97% are singletons; the top ten hold 0.15% to 0.2%. CDR1 MNHNY and CDR2 SVGAGI come from the germline V gene (reference sequence). V lost 7 bases to trimming and J lost 0 bases; unmatched junction nucleotides: 4. The CDR3 is 14 residues long. The source material was T cells isolated from PBMCs. The clonotype originates from a human donor in good health. V gene TRBV6-6 combines with J gene TRBJ2-3, with 7 bases that match TRBD2. CDR3 in DNA: TGTGCCAGCAAAACTAGCGTCAGCACAGATACGCAGTATTTT. Amino acid sequence: CASKTSVSTDTQYF.